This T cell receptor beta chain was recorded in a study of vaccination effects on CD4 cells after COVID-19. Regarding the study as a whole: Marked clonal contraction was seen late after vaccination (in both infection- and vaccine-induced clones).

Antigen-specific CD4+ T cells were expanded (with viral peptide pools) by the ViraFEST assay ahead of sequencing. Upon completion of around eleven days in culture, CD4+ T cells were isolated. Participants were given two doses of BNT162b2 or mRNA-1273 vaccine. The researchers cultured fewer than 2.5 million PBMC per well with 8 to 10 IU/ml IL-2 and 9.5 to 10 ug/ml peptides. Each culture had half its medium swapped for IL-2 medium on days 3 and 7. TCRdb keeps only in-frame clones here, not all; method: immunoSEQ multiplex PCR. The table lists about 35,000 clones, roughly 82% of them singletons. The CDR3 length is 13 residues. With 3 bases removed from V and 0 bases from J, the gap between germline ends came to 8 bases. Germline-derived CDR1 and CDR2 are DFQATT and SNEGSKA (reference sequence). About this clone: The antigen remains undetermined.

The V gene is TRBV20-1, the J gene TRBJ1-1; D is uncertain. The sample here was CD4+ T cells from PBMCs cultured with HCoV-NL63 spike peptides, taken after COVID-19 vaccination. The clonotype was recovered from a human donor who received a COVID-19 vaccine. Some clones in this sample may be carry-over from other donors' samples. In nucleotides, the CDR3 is TGCAGTGCTAGTAGACATTTGAACACTGAAGCTTTCTTT. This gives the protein CSASRHLNTEAFF.